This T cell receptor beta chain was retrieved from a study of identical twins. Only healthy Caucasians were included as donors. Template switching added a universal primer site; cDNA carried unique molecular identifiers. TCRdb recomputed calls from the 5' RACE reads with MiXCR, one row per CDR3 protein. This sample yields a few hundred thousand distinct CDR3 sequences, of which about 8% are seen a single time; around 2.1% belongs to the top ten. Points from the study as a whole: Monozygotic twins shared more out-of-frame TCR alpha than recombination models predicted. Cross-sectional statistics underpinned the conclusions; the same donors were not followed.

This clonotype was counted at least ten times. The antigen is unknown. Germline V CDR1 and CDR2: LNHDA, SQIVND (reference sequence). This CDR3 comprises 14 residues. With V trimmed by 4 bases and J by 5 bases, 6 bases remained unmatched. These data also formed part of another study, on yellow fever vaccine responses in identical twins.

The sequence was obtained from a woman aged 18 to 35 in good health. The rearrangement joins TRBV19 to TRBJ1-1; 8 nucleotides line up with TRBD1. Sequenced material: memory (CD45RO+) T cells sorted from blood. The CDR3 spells CASSTDRVRTEAFF. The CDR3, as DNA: TGTGCCAGTAGTACGGACAGGGTCAGGACTGAAGCTTTCTTT.